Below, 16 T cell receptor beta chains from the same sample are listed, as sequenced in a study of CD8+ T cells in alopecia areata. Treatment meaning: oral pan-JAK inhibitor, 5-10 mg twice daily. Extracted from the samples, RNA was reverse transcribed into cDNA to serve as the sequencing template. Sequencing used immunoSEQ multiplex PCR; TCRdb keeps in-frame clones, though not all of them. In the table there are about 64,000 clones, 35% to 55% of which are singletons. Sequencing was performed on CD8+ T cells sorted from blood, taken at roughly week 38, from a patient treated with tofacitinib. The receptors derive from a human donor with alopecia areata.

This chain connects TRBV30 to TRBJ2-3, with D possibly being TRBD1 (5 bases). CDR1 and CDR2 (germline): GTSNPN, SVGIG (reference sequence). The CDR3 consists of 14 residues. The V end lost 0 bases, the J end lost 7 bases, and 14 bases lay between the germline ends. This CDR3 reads CAWSVAQGRYTQYF. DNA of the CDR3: TGTGCCTGGAGTGTTGCCCAGGGCAGGTATACGCAGTATTTT.

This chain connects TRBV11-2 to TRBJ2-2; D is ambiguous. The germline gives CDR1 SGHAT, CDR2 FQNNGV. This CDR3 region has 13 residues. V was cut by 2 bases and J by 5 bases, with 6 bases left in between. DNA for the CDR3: TGTGCCAGCAGCTTACTCAGAACCGGGGAGCTGTTTTTT. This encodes CASSLLRTGELFF.

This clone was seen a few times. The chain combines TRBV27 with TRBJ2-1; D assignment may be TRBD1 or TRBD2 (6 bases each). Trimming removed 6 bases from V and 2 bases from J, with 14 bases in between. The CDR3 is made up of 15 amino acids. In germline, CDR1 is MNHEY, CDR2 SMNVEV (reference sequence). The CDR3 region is CASSPEGGAYNEQFF. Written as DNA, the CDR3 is TGTGCCAGCAGCCCCGAGGGGGGCGCCTACAATGAGCAGTTCTTC.

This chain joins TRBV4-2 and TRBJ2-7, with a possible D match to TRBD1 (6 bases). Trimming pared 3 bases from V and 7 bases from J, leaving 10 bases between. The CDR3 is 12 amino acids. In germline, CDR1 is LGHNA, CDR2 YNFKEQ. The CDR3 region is CASSQGAGEQYF. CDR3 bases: TGTGCCAGCAGCCAGGGGGCAGGTGAGCAGTACTTC.

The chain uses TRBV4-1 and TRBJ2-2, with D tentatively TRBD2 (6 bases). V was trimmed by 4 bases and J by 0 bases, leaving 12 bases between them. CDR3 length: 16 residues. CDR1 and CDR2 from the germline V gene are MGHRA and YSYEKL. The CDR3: CASSPRSGSNTGELFF. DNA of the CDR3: TGCGCCAGCAGCCCTCGCAGCGGGTCGAACACCGGGGAGCTGTTTTTT.

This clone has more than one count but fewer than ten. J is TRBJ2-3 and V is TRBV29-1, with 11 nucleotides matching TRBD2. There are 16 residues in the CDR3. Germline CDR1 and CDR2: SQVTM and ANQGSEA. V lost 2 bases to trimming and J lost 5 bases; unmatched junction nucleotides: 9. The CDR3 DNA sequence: TGCAGCGTTGAATCGGGGACTAGCGGAACTATAGATACGCAGTATTTT. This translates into CSVESGTSGTIDTQYF.

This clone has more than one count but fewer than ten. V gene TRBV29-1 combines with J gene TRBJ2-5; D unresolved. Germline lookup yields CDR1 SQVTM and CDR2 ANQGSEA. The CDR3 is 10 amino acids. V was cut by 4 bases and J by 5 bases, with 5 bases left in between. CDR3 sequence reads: CSVVPETQYF. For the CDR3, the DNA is TGCAGCGTTGTCCCCGAGACCCAGTACTTC.

CDR3 residues: CASSGWDTEAFF. CDR3 in DNA: TGTGCCAGCAGTGGCTGGGATACTGAAGCTTTCTTT. The rearrangement links TRBV6-6 to TRBJ1-1, with D unresolved. The V end lost 5 bases, the J end lost 5 bases, and 9 bases lay between the germline ends. Germline-derived CDR1 and CDR2 are MNHNY and SVGAGI (reference sequence). This CDR3 is 12 amino acids long.

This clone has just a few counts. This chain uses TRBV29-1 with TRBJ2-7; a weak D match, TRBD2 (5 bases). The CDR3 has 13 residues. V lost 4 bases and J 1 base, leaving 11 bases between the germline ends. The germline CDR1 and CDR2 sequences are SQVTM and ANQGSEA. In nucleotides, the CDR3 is TGCAGCGTTGCTAGGGAGTGGTCCTACGAGCAGTACTTC. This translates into CSVAREWSYEQYF.

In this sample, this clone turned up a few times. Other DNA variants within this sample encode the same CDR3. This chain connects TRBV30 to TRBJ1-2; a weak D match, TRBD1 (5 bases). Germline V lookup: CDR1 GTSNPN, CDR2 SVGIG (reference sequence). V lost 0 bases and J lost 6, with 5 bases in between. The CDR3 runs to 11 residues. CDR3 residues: CAWSVGDGYTF. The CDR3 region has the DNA TGTGCCTGGAGTGTAGGGGATGGCTACACCTTC. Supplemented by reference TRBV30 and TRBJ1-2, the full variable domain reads SQTIHQWPATLVQPVGSPLSLECTVEGTSNPNLYWYRQAAGRGLQLLFYSVGIGQISSEVPQNLSASRPQDRQFILSSKKLLLSDSGFYLCAWSVGDGYTFGSGTRLTVV.

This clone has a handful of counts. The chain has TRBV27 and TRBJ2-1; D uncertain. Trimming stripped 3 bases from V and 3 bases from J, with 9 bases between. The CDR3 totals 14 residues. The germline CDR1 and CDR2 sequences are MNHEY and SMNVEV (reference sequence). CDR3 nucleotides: TGTGCCAGCAGTTTGTCGCCCATCTACAATGAGCAGTTCTTC. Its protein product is CASSLSPIYNEQFF.

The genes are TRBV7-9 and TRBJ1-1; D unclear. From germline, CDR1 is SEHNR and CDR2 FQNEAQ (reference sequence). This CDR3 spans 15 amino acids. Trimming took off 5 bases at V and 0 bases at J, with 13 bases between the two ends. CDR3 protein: CASSHEKTMNTEAFF. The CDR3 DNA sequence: TGTGCCAGCAGCCATGAGAAGACCATGAACACTGAAGCTTTCTTT.

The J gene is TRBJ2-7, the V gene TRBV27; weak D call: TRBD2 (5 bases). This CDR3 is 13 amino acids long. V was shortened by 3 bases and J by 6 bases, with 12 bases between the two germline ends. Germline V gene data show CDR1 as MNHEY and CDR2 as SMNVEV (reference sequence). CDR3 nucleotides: TGTGCCAGCAGTTTGGGAGTGGTTGGCGAGCAGTACTTC. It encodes CASSLGVVGEQYF.

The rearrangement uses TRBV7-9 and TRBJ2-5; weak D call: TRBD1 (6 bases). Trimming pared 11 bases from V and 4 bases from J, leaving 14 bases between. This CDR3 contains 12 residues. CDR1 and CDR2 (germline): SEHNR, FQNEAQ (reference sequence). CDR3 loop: CAEQGRGETQYF. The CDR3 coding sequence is TGTGCCGAACAGGGTCGTGGAGAGACCCAGTACTTC.

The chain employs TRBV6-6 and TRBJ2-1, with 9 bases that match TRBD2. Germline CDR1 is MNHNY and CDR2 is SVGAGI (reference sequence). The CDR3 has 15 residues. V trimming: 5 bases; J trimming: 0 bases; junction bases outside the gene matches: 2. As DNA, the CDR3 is TGTGCCAGCAGTAGTAGCGGGAGCTCCTACAATGAGCAGTTCTTC. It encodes CASSSSGSSYNEQFF.

The CDR3 region is CAWSPGQGNTGELFF. CDR3 DNA: TGTGCCTGGAGTCCGGGACAGGGGAACACCGGGGAGCTGTTTTTT. The rearrangement joins TRBV30 to TRBJ2-2, with 9 bases fitting TRBD1. The V and J ends lost 2 bases and 1 base, in that order; junction bases with no gene match: 2. The CDR3 is 15 amino acids. CDR1 GTSNPN and CDR2 SVGIG come from the germline V gene (reference sequence).